These 31 T cell receptor beta chains came from one sample sequenced in a study of T-cell reconstitution after alpha-beta-depleted transplantation in children. The TCRbeta library incorporated unique molecular identifiers. In TCRdb, the PCR reads were re-called with MiXCR into one record per CDR3 protein. The repertoire consists of about 400,000 distinct CDR3 sequences, with about 17% occurring once and the leading ten covering roughly 29%. The input for sequencing was PBMCs, mostly from graft donor cells, taken 360 days after TCRalphabeta/CD19-depleted stem cell transplant. These receptor sequences come from a boy younger than two who had a stem cell transplant for Wiskott-Aldrich syndrome, so the T cells may come from the graft donor.

This clonotype was observed many times. J is TRBJ2-3 and V is TRBV27, with unresolved D. The germline gives CDR1 MNHEY, CDR2 SMNVEV (reference sequence). The V and J ends lost 3 bases and 2 bases respectively, with 6 bases between them. CDR3 length: 13 amino acids. The DNA of the CDR3 is TGTGCCAGCAGTTTGGCGGTCACAGATACGCAGTATTTT. It codes for CASSLAVTDTQYF.

This clonotype was seen at least ten times. The gene calls are TRBV12-3 or TRBV12-4 and TRBJ2-3; 7 nucleotides line up with TRBD1. The CDR3 consists of 14 residues. The junction had 4 bases not matched to a gene; V was cut back by 6 bases and J by 1 base. The chain's CDR3 is CASRHTGGTDTQYF. In DNA, the CDR3 is TGTGCCAGCAGGCACACAGGGGGCACAGATACGCAGTATTTT.

The chain recombines TRBV6-5 with TRBJ2-3, with a possible D match to TRBD2 (6 bases). Per the germline V gene, CDR1 is MNHEY and CDR2 is SVGAGI. The V gene lost 0 bases and the J gene lost 4 bases, with 20 bases spanning the gap. This CDR3 has 18 residues. The CDR3 DNA follows: TGTGCCAGCAGTTACTCGATTCAGTTTGCGGGGTTGGCAGATACGCAGTATTTT. Its protein product is CASSYSIQFAGLADTQYF.

V and J are TRBV25-1 and TRBJ2-7; unclear D gene. CDR3 length equals 13 residues. Germline CDR1 reads MGHDK; CDR2 reads SYGVNS. V was cut by 5 bases and J by 5 bases, with 13 bases left in between. CDR3 protein: CASSTRTLHEQYF. The CDR3 DNA follows: TGTGCCAGCAGTACCCGGACCTTACACGAGCAGTACTTC.

This clonotype has just a few counts. V is TRBV12-3 or TRBV12-4 and J is TRBJ2-7; TRBD2 matches 10 bases. This CDR3 region has 15 residues. V gave up 3 bases and J gave up 3 bases; unmatched junction bases: 5. The CDR3 protein is CASSLRPSGSYEQYF. The CDR3 DNA follows: TGTGCCAGCAGTTTGAGGCCTAGCGGGAGCTACGAGCAGTACTTC.

The J gene is TRBJ2-1, the V gene TRBV25-1; TRBD2 is a possible D gene (6 bases). Germline V gives CDR1 MGHDK, CDR2 SYGVNS. The V end was cut by 6 bases, the J end by 4 bases, with 16 bases between. The CDR3 length is 15 residues. The CDR3 loop is CASRGGGSKYNEQFF. The CDR3 region has the DNA TGTGCCAGCAGGGGGGGTGGGAGCAAATACAATGAGCAGTTCTTC.

The chain recombines TRBV4-1 with TRBJ2-2, with TRBD2 identical over 11 bases. There are 17 residues in the CDR3. The germline V gene encodes CDR1 MGHRA and CDR2 YSYEKL. V was clipped by 4 bases and J by 8 bases; unmatched bases: 12. The CDR3 DNA reads TGCGCCAGCAGCCCAGCCCCTAGCGGGGGGAAGGTTGGGGAGCTGTTTTTT. Translating it yields CASSPAPSGGKVGELFF.

In its sample, this clonotype was seen a few times. CDR3 sequence reads: CASSFGGSPPDTQYF. The CDR3 DNA is TGTGCCAGCAGCTTCGGGGGTTCCCCACCAGATACGCAGTATTTT. The chain is built from TRBV7-9 and TRBJ2-3, with D maybe TRBD2 (6 bases). CDR3 length: 15 amino acids. Trimming shortened V by 3 bases and J by 4 bases, and 14 bases separated the two germline ends. CDR1 is SEHNR, CDR2 FQNEAQ, per germline (reference sequence).

Only a few counts were recorded for this clonotype. The chain links TRBV20-1 to TRBJ2-1; D ambiguous. V was clipped by 5 bases and J by 9 bases, with 11 bases between them. Germline assignment: CDR1 DFQATT and CDR2 SNEGSKA (reference sequence). The CDR3 consists of 11 residues. This CDR3 is CSAAVSSEQFF. CDR3 coding DNA: TGCAGTGCTGCCGTGAGCAGTGAGCAGTTCTTC.

The chain employs TRBV7-8 and TRBJ2-7, with TRBD2 matching 12 bases. The V gene end was trimmed by 2 bases and the J gene end by 4 bases; junction bases not matched to a gene: 3. Per germline, CDR1 SGHVS and CDR2 FQNEAQ. The CDR3 loop spans 15 amino acids. The CDR3 loop is CASSLTTSGRYEQYF. DNA for the CDR3: TGTGCCAGCAGCTTAACGACTAGCGGGAGATACGAGCAGTACTTC. Filled out from reference TRBV7-8 and TRBJ2-7, the complete variable domain reads GAGVSQSPRYKVAKRGQDVALRCDPISGHVSLFWYQQALGQGPEFLTYFQNEAQLDKSGLPSDRFFAERPEGSVSTLKIQRTQQEDSAVYLCASSLTTSGRYEQYFGPGTRLTVT.

Here the CDR3 reads CATTDRGRTEAFF. The DNA for the CDR3 is TGTGCCACCACGGACAGGGGGAGGACTGAAGCTTTCTTT. The J gene is TRBJ1-1, the V gene TRBV6-6; TRBD1 matches 10 bases. V trimming: 10 bases; J trimming: 5 bases; junction bases outside the gene matches: 7. This CDR3 is 13 amino acids long. The germline V gene has CDR1 MNHNY and CDR2 SVGAGI (reference sequence).

This clonotype was detected only a few times. The CDR3 protein is CASSYSGTGDVETQYF. DNA of the CDR3: TGTGCCAGCAGTTATTCCGGGACAGGGGATGTGGAGACCCAGTACTTC. This sequence joins TRBV6-2 or TRBV6-3 and TRBJ2-5; 10 nucleotides match TRBD1. Trimming took 3 bases from V and 5 from J; bases not matched to a gene: 9. Looked up from germline, CDR1 is MNHEY and CDR2 is SVGEGT. The CDR3 contains 16 residues.

J is TRBJ2-1 and V is TRBV30; no definite D call. Trimming left V 3 bases short and J 5 bases short, with 14 bases between. Per the germline V gene, CDR1 is GTSNPN and CDR2 is SVGIG (reference sequence). The CDR3 is 14 residues long. Here the CDR3 DNA reads TGTGCCTGGAGACCCCTCGGACCCAACAATGAGCAGTTCTTC. Translation gives CAWRPLGPNNEQFF.

The chain recombines TRBV3-1 with TRBJ2-2; D remains ambiguous. V was clipped by 10 bases and J by 7 bases, with 16 bases between them. The CDR3 length is 13 residues. CDR1 and CDR2 (germline): LGHDT, YNNKEL (reference sequence). The CDR3: CATRQLAGGELFF. CDR3 nucleotides: TGTGCCACCCGTCAATTAGCAGGCGGGGAGCTGTTTTTT.

The chain links TRBV29-1 to TRBJ2-5; 14 positions match TRBD2. The CDR3 is 20 amino acids. In germline, CDR1 is SQVTM, CDR2 ANQGSEA. Germline trimming cut 2 bases from V and 3 bases from J; bases unmatched to any gene: 17. CDR3 protein: CSVEKRRWTSGGKGEETQYF. The CDR3, as DNA: TGCAGCGTTGAAAAACGGAGATGGACTAGCGGGGGGAAGGGTGAAGAGACCCAGTACTTC.

This clonotype was found many times. The genes are TRBV9 and TRBJ1-1, with D uncertain. The CDR3 totals 15 residues. Germline loops: CDR1 SGDLS, CDR2 YYNGEE. V lost 0 bases, J lost 1 base, and 10 bases lay in between. The CDR3 bases are TGTGCCAGCAGCGTAGGTCATGGGGAGAACACTGAAGCTTTCTTT. This translates into CASSVGHGENTEAFF.

The rearrangement links TRBV25-1 to TRBJ2-5; D remains unclear. V lost 0 bases and J lost 4, with 12 bases in between. CDR1 MGHDK and CDR2 SYGVNS come from the germline V gene. CDR3 length: 15 residues. CDR3 in amino acids: CASSEYLVGGETQYF. In nucleotides, the CDR3 is TGTGCCAGCAGTGAATATTTGGTCGGCGGAGAGACCCAGTACTTC.

The V and J genes are TRBV12-3 or TRBV12-4 and TRBJ2-7; 7 positions match TRBD1. The V and J ends lost 5 bases and 1 base, in that order; junction bases with no gene match: 8. This CDR3 is 15 amino acids long. DNA of the CDR3: TGTGCCAGCAGTGTGACAGGGTCAGGATCCTACGAGCAGTACTTC. This sequence encodes CASSVTGSGSYEQYF.

The chain is built from TRBV7-9 and TRBJ1-1, with D possibly being TRBD1 (6 bases). Trimming removed 3 bases from V and 3 bases from J, with 11 bases in between. CDR3 length equals 14 residues. CDR1 is SEHNR and CDR2 is FQNEAQ in the germline V gene (reference sequence). The CDR3 is CASSFSWGHTEAFF. For the CDR3, the DNA is TGTGCCAGCAGCTTTTCTTGGGGGCACACTGAAGCTTTCTTT.

The V and J genes are TRBV20-1 and TRBJ2-7; 10 bases line up with TRBD2. The CDR3 length is 13 residues. Germline CDR1 DFQATT, CDR2 SNEGSKA (reference sequence). The V segment lost 3 bases and the J segment 6 bases; nucleotides outside the gene matches: 5. This CDR3 is CSASPAGGPEQYF. The CDR3 DNA is TGCAGTGCTAGCCCAGCGGGAGGGCCCGAGCAGTACTTC.

This clonotype has only a few counts. The V gene is TRBV29-1, the J gene TRBJ2-3; TRBD2 is a possible D gene (5 bases). The V gene lost 7 bases and the J gene lost 4 bases, with 12 bases spanning the gap. This CDR3 contains 12 residues. Germline V gene sequence: CDR1 SQVTM, CDR2 ANQGSEA. The CDR3 sequence: CSASTDSDTQYF. The CDR3 DNA reads as TGCAGCGCTTCCACGGACTCAGATACGCAGTATTTT.

This chain links TRBV21-1 with TRBJ2-3; the table names TRBD1, a call not compared with the DNA. TRBV21-1 is termed a pseudogene. CDR3 length: 15 residues. CDR3 amino acids: CASTKGRQYTDTQYF. DNA for the CDR3: TGTGCCAGCACCAAGGGACGTCAGTACACAGATACGCAGTATTTT.

The chain carries TRBV13 and TRBJ2-6, with D maybe TRBD1 (5 bases). This CDR3 has 19 residues. Trimming took 2 bases from V and 0 from J, leaving 17 bases between them. CDR1 is PRHDT and CDR2 is FYEKMQ in the germline V gene (reference sequence). The CDR3 protein is CASSLWGRSRRSGANVLTF. CDR3 DNA sequence: TGTGCCAGCAGCTTATGGGGCAGGTCCCGCCGCTCTGGGGCCAACGTCCTGACTTTC.

This clonotype was seen more than once but under ten times. The chain joins TRBV29-1 to TRBJ2-7, with TRBD2 as a possible D gene (5 bases). The V and J ends lost 4 bases and 4 bases respectively, with 11 bases between them. The CDR3 extends over 12 amino acids. The germline CDR1 and CDR2 sequences are SQVTM and ANQGSEA. This CDR3 reads CSVGGVWYEQYF. The CDR3, as DNA: TGCAGCGTTGGGGGAGTGTGGTACGAGCAGTACTTC.

There are a few counts of this clonotype. The CDR3 nucleotides read TGTGCCAGCGGCCCGCTAGCGGGCATATACAATGAGCAGTTCTTC. Amino acids: CASGPLAGIYNEQFF. This chain uses TRBV28 with TRBJ2-1; TRBD2 matches at 8 bases. The CDR3 contains 15 residues. From germline, CDR1 is MDHEN and CDR2 SYDVKM. Trimming removed 8 bases from V and 4 bases from J; junction bases left unmatched: 10.

In this sample, this clonotype turned up a few times. The rearrangement uses TRBV7-9 and TRBJ2-3; TRBD2 aligns across 13 bases. The germline gives CDR1 SEHNR, CDR2 FQNEAQ (reference sequence). CDR3 length equals 15 residues. Germline trimming cut 0 bases from V and 6 bases from J; bases unmatched to any gene: 0. The CDR3 here is CASSLATSGGDTQYF. CDR3 coding DNA: TGTGCCAGCAGCTTAGCGACTAGCGGGGGGGATACGCAGTATTTT.

The chain combines TRBV5-1 with TRBJ2-1, with TRBD2 matching over 13 bases. Germline CDR1 SGHRS, CDR2 YFSETQ. This CDR3 is 15 amino acids long. The ends lost 2 bases at V and 8 bases at J; junction bases unmatched: 4. The CDR3 region is CASSLLAGGPHEQFF. In DNA, the CDR3 is TGCGCCAGCAGCTTACTAGCGGGAGGGCCCCATGAGCAGTTCTTC.

V and J are TRBV12-3 or TRBV12-4 and TRBJ2-1; no reliable D call. The CDR3 spans 12 residues. Trimming stripped 7 bases from V and 5 bases from J, with 9 bases between. The CDR3 nucleotides are TGTGCCAGCACCCGAAGGGACAATGAGCAGTTCTTC. It is translated as CASTRRDNEQFF.

This clonotype appeared a few times. The chain couples TRBV12-3 or TRBV12-4 to TRBJ2-3; D gene unclear. CDR3 length: 17 amino acids. The V gene lost 5 bases and the J gene lost 0 bases, with 18 bases spanning the gap. CDR3 nucleotides: TGTGCCAGCAGTCCCCCCCCGACTCCACTAAGCACAGATACGCAGTATTTT. It specifies CASSPPPTPLSTDTQYF.

This clonotype was recorded a few times. This rearrangement joins TRBV15 to TRBJ2-2, with TRBD1 identical over 8 bases. The germline gives CDR1 LNHNV, CDR2 YYDKDF (reference sequence). The J segment lost 8 bases and the V segment lost 1 base, leaving 9 bases of the junction unmatched. This CDR3 spans 16 amino acids. The CDR3 sequence: CATSRVFGRGLGELFF. DNA of the CDR3: TGTGCCACCAGCAGAGTCTTCGGCAGGGGGCTAGGGGAGCTGTTTTTT.

The chain combines TRBV4-2 with TRBJ2-7, with TRBD1 matching over 9 bases. The length of the CDR3 is 16 residues. The junction had 8 bases not matched to a gene; V was cut back by 1 base and J by 4 bases. The germline V gene encodes CDR1 LGHNA and CDR2 YNFKEQ. The CDR3 reads CASSQAGWTGAYEQYF. The CDR3 bases are TGTGCCAGCAGCCAAGCCGGTTGGACAGGGGCGTACGAGCAGTACTTC.